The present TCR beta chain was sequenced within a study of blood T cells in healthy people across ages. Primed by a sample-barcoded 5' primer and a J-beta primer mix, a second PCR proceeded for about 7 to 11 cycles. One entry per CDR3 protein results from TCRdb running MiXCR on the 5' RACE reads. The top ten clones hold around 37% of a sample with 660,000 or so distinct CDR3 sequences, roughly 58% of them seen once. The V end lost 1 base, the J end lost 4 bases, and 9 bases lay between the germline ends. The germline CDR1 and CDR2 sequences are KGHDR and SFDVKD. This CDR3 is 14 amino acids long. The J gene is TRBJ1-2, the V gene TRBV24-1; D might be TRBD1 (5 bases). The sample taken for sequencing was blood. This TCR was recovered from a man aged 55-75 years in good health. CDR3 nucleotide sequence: TGTGCCACCAGTGATTTTAGGGGAGGCTATGGCTACACCTTC. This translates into CATSDFRGGYGYTF.